This TCR beta chain was identified in a study of early T cells in non-severe SARS-CoV-2 infection. TCRdb re-called the 5' RACE reads with MiXCR, one entry per CDR3 protein. This table has about 110,000 distinct CDR3 sequences, roughly an eighth appearing once. Sequences were derived from whole blood, sampled at baseline. The sequence derives from an adult who was a healthcare worker with PCR-confirmed SARS-CoV-2 infection or an uninfected control (not recorded which).

The CDR3 coding sequence is TGCAGTGCTAGAGCAATCGGGAGGAACACTGAAGCTTTCTTT. It yields the protein CSARAIGRNTEAFF. V and J are TRBV20-1 and TRBJ1-1; D is unclear. Deletions cut 1 base from V and 1 base from J, with 10 bases between. The CDR3 has 14 residues. Germline values: CDR1 DFQATT, CDR2 SNEGSKA (reference sequence).